Presented here are 14 T cell receptor beta chains from one specimen sequenced in a study of T cells in Graves' hyperthyroidism and ophthalmopathy. Amplification of TCR beta CDR3 regions used RNA as the template. A first-round RT-PCR of the TCR CDR3 used the HTBI primer set. TCRdb re-called the multiplex PCR reads with MiXCR, one entry per CDR3 protein. The data hold around 610,000 distinct CDR3 sequences, with 14% to 15% observed a single time. The sample comprised blood. These receptors were collected from a woman aged 40 to 55 with Graves' ophthalmopathy.

This chain links TRBV20-1 with TRBJ2-7; the D gene is possibly TRBD2 (6 bases). The length of the CDR3 is 12 residues. Germline V gives CDR1 DFQATT, CDR2 SNEGSKA (reference sequence). V was pared by 6 bases and J by 2 bases, with 11 bases between. CDR3 coding DNA: TGCAGTGCGCCGCGGGGAGCCTACGAGCAGTACTTC. Protein sequence: CSAPRGAYEQYF.

This clonotype was recorded many times. J is TRBJ1-5 and V is TRBV20-1; D gene uncertain. This CDR3 is 13 amino acids long. Germline CDR1 reads DFQATT; CDR2 reads SNEGSKA (reference sequence). V was clipped by 4 bases and J by 5 bases, with 12 bases between them. The CDR3 here is CSATEEHDQPQHF. CDR3 DNA sequence: TGCAGTGCTACGGAGGAACACGATCAGCCCCAGCATTTT.

This clonotype was recorded many times. This sequence joins TRBV27 and TRBJ1-3; D gene uncertain. The CDR3 extends over 14 amino acids. The germline V gene has CDR1 MNHEY and CDR2 SMNVEV (reference sequence). Trimming took off 4 bases at V and 0 bases at J, with 7 bases between the two ends. CDR3 amino acids: CASSWSHSGNTIYF. The CDR3 coding sequence is TGTGCCAGCAGTTGGTCACACTCTGGAAACACCATATATTTT.

CDR3 nucleotides: TGTGCCAGCGACCCCGGGCGGGCGAACACTGAAGCTTTCTTT. It is translated as CASDPGRANTEAFF. The rearrangement links TRBV7-2 to TRBJ1-1; no firm D call. Germline-derived CDR1 and CDR2 are SGHTA and FQGNSA. V lost 8 bases to trimming and J lost 1 base, with 14 bases between them. CDR3 length: 14 residues.

This clonotype was found many times. The gene calls are TRBV12-3 or TRBV12-4 and TRBJ2-7, with 8 nucleotides matching TRBD1. After removal of 6 bases from V and 5 bases from J, the junction contained 9 bases not matched to a gene. The CDR3 spans 14 residues. The CDR3 DNA sequence: TGTGCCAGCAGCCTAGACAGGGGTCGGAACGAGCAGTACTTC. The encoded protein is CASSLDRGRNEQYF.

The CDR3 spells CASTPRSRASYEQYF. CDR3 sequence (DNA): TGTGCCAGCACCCCAAGGAGCAGGGCCTCCTACGAGCAGTACTTC. The V call is TRBV6-2 or TRBV6-3, the J call TRBJ2-7; D may be TRBD1 (5 bases). The CDR3 covers 15 residues. CDR1 is MNHEY and CDR2 is SVGEGT in the germline V gene. V lost 7 bases and J 0 bases, leaving 16 bases between the germline ends.

The chain recombines TRBV12-3 or TRBV12-4 with TRBJ2-7; TRBD2 aligns across 16 bases. The V segment lost 4 bases and the J segment 5 bases; nucleotides outside the gene matches: 5. The CDR3 contains 16 residues. The chain's CDR3 is CASSSPGLAGGHEQYF. CDR3 bases: TGTGCCAGCAGTTCCCCGGGACTAGCGGGAGGGCACGAGCAGTACTTC.

In its sample, this clonotype was seen many times. This clone may be a read error of a much larger clone one base away. The J gene is TRBJ1-1, the V gene TRBV15, with 7 bases lining up with TRBD1. The CDR3 has 13 residues. In germline, CDR1 is LNHNV, CDR2 YYDKDF (reference sequence). The CDR3 DNA sequence: TGTGCCGCCAGCGGGGACAGCAACACTGAAGCTTTCTTT. Translation: CAASGDSNTEAFF. The full variable domain, rest sourced from reference TRBV15 and TRBJ1-1, is DAMVIQNPRYQVTQFGKPVTLSCSQTLNHNVMYWYQQKSSQAPKLLFHYYDKDFNNEADTPDNFQSRRPNTSFCFLDIRSPGLGDTAMYLCAASGDSNTEAFFGQGTRLTVV.

There are many counts of this clonotype. A much larger clone lies one base from this, so it may be a read error. The CDR3 DNA reads TGTGCCAGCAGTTTATTTGGGGCAGCCTACGAGCAGTACTTC. Translation: CASSLFGAAYEQYF. This chain joins TRBV28 and TRBJ2-7; a weak D match, TRBD1 (5 bases). The CDR3 extends over 14 amino acids. Germline loops: CDR1 MDHEN, CDR2 SYDVKM. V shed 1 base and J shed 2 bases, with 9 bases lying between them.

This clonotype was found many times. The V and J genes are TRBV11-2 and TRBJ1-1; D ambiguous. CDR1 is SGHAT, CDR2 FQNNGV, per germline. The CDR3 sequence is 14 residues long. V lost 5 bases to trimming and J lost 2 bases, with 12 bases between them. Written as DNA, the CDR3 is TGTGCCAGCAGCCGATTAAGAAGCAACACTGAAGCTTTCTTT. It yields the protein CASSRLRSNTEAFF.

The chain carries TRBV7-9 and TRBJ1-1; D gene ambiguous. Trimming left V 5 bases short and J 3 bases short, with 10 bases between. The germline gives CDR1 SEHNR, CDR2 FQNEAQ (reference sequence). The CDR3 extends over 13 amino acids. CDR3 DNA sequence: TGTGCCAGCAGCCCCCCTATGTACACTGAAGCTTTCTTT. Amino acids: CASSPPMYTEAFF.

The chain joins TRBV6-2 or TRBV6-3 to TRBJ2-7; TRBD1 is a possible D gene (6 bases). This CDR3 is 11 amino acids long. Trimming left V 8 bases short and J 10 bases short, with 15 bases between. The germline V gene encodes CDR1 MNHEY and CDR2 SVGEGT. DNA of the CDR3: TGTGCCAGCGGACGGGACATATCACAGTACTTC. As protein: CASGRDISQYF.

This clonotype was seen a handful of times. The chain joins TRBV7-9 to TRBJ2-7; D not certain. V was clipped by 1 base and J by 2 bases, with 12 bases between them. Germline V lookup: CDR1 SEHNR, CDR2 FQNEAQ (reference sequence). The CDR3 is made up of 15 amino acids. In DNA, the CDR3 is TGTGCCAGCAGCTTAGGTGCGAGCGCTGCCTACGAGCAGTACTTC. It codes for CASSLGASAAYEQYF.

This clonotype was detected many times. This chain uses TRBV7-2 with TRBJ2-5; D possibly corresponds to TRBD2 (5 bases). This CDR3 spans 14 amino acids. V was cut by 5 bases and J by 5 bases, with 15 bases left in between. Germline lookup yields CDR1 SGHTA and CDR2 FQGNSA. The CDR3 DNA reads TGTGCCAGCAGCACCCGGACTGGGTGGGAGACCCAGTACTTC. This translates into CASSTRTGWETQYF. The full variable domain, in which reference TRBV7-2 and TRBJ2-5 provide the parts outside the CDR3, is GAGVSQSPSNKVTEKGKDVELRCDPISGHTALYWYRQSLGQGLEFLIYFQGNSAPDKSGLPSDRFSAERTGGSVSTLTIQRTQQEDSAVYLCASSTRTGWETQYFGPGTRLLVL.